A single sample gave rise to the 16 T cell receptor beta chains below, sequenced in a study of blood T cell repertoires in COVID-19. Measured with immunoSEQ multiplex PCR; TCRdb has only the in-frame clones, and not every one. The repertoire holds fewer than 250,000 clones, with 83% as singletons. What was sequenced was PBMCs or T cells enriched from blood (not recorded which). The receptor set was obtained from a woman between 40 and 50 years old who had been exposed to COVID-19.

This chain uses TRBV18 with TRBJ2-3; D gene ambiguous. CDR1 and CDR2 from the germline V gene are KGHSH and LQKENI. The V end lost 3 bases, the J end lost 6 bases, and 16 bases lay between the germline ends. The CDR3 has 15 residues. This CDR3 is CASSPPGPLSDTQYF. In DNA form, the CDR3 reads TGTGCCAGCTCACCCCCTGGGCCGTTATCCGATACGCAGTATTTT.

The chain uses TRBV10-2 and TRBJ1-3; D not resolved. V lost 5 bases to trimming and J lost 4 bases, with 12 bases between them. The CDR3 is made up of 14 amino acids. CDR1 WSHSY and CDR2 SAAADI come from the germline V gene. The CDR3 sequence is CASSRGLDGNTIYF. The CDR3 DNA reads TGCGCCAGCAGTCGAGGGTTAGACGGAAACACCATATATTTT.

V usage is TRBV12-3 or TRBV12-4 and J usage is TRBJ1-2; the D is unclear. The V and J ends lost 3 bases and 7 bases respectively, with 12 bases between them. This CDR3 contains 13 residues. CDR3 coding DNA: TGTGCCAGCAGTTTCGGGATTCTGGGTGGCTACACCTTC. This translates into CASSFGILGGYTF.

The rearrangement joins TRBV3-1 (or the pseudogene TRBV3-2) to TRBJ1-1; maybe TRBD1 (5 bases). Trimming pared 4 bases from V and 1 base from J, leaving 16 bases between. Germline-derived CDR1 and CDR2 are LGHDT and YNNKEL (reference sequence). The CDR3 sequence is 16 residues long. The CDR3 sequence: CASSPAVRGGNTEAFF. The CDR3 region has the DNA TGTGCCAGCAGCCCTGCGGTCCGGGGGGGGAACACTGAAGCTTTCTTT.

This chain joins TRBV7-6 and TRBJ2-1; the D is unclear. Trimming cost V 7 bases and J 3 bases, with 10 bases left between them. Germline CDR1 reads SGHVS; CDR2 reads FNYEAQ. The CDR3 runs to 13 residues. CDR3 in amino acids: CASTAGSYNEQFF. CDR3 sequence (DNA): TGTGCCAGCACCGCTGGCAGCTACAATGAGCAGTTCTTC.

The rearrangement links TRBV27 to TRBJ1-1, with D unresolved. This CDR3 has 14 amino acids. Between the trimmed V and J ends, which lost 5 bases and 7 bases, there was a span of 17 bases. Germline CDR1 reads MNHEY; CDR2 reads SMNVEV (reference sequence). Written as DNA, the CDR3 is TGTGCCAGCAGTCCCCCTTCCCAAAGACATGAAGCTTTCTTT. This codes for CASSPPSQRHEAFF.

This sequence joins TRBV18 and TRBJ1-5; 8 positions match TRBD1. Trimming took 6 bases from V and 4 from J; bases not matched to a gene: 14. The germline gives CDR1 KGHSH, CDR2 LQKENI. The CDR3 contains 17 residues. The DNA of the CDR3 is TGTGCCAGCTCGGAGGACAGGGTACGGATATGGAATCAGCCCCAGCATTTT. It translates to CASSEDRVRIWNQPQHF.

This clone was counted between two and nine times. The V call is TRBV7-3, the J call TRBJ2-3, with TRBD1 matching over 7 bases. The V segment lost 5 bases and the J segment 5 bases; nucleotides outside the gene matches: 10. Germline CDR1 SGHTA, CDR2 FQGTGA. The CDR3 extends over 15 amino acids. As DNA, the CDR3 is TGTGCCAGCAGCCAGCAACAGGGGCAGGGAGATACGCAGTATTTT. Translation gives CASSQQQGQGDTQYF.

The chain carries TRBV5-1 and TRBJ1-5; D call uncertain. Germline V lookup: CDR1 SGHRS, CDR2 YFSETQ. The V and J ends lost 0 bases and 6 bases respectively, with 10 bases between them. The CDR3 consists of 14 residues. CDR3 region: CASSLDSLFQPQHF. The CDR3 DNA reads TGCGCCAGCAGCTTGGACAGCCTTTTTCAGCCCCAGCATTTT.

This clone has just one count. This chain joins TRBV24-1 and TRBJ2-1, with a weak D call TRBD1 (5 bases). Germline V gene data show CDR1 as KGHDR and CDR2 as SFDVKD. The germline V and J ends were trimmed by 4 bases and 9 bases, with 15 bases remaining between them. This CDR3 comprises 14 residues. The CDR3 nucleotides are TGTGCCACCAGTGACACCAGAACAGGCTTTGAGCAGTTCTTC. This gives the protein CATSDTRTGFEQFF.

This chain uses TRBV7-2 with TRBJ2-5; the match to TRBD2 covers 8 bases. Looked up from germline, CDR1 is SGHTA and CDR2 is FQGNSA. Unmatched junction bases numbered 10, after V lost 2 bases and J lost 5 bases. The length of the CDR3 is 16 residues. The CDR3 region has the DNA TGTGCCAGCAGCTTATCAGCGGGGGTGGGTTTTGAGACCCAGTACTTC. It translates to CASSLSAGVGFETQYF.

This clone occurred once. The CDR3 region has the DNA TGCGCCAGCAGCGACAGGACAGGGGTAAACACTGAAGCTTTCTTT. Protein: CASSDRTGVNTEAFF. The chain employs TRBV5-1 and TRBJ1-1; TRBD1 matches 9 bases. Germline V CDR1 and CDR2: SGHRS, YFSETQ. The length of the CDR3 is 15 residues. After removal of 4 bases from V and 2 bases from J, the junction contained 6 bases not matched to a gene.

The V call is TRBV7-8, the J call TRBJ2-7; TRBD1 matches 9 bases. Per the germline V gene, CDR1 is SGHVS and CDR2 is FQNEAQ. CDR3 length: 13 residues. The junction had 5 bases not matched to a gene; V was cut back by 5 bases and J by 6 bases. CDR3: CASSGTGFSEQYF. The CDR3 DNA follows: TGTGCCAGCAGCGGGACAGGGTTTTCCGAGCAGTACTTC.

The chain links TRBV7-9 to TRBJ1-5; 7 nucleotides line up with TRBD1. Per the germline V gene, CDR1 is SEHNR and CDR2 is FQNEAQ (reference sequence). With 5 bases clipped from V and 0 bases from J, the junction kept 4 bases outside the gene matches. This CDR3 has 15 amino acids. The CDR3 here is CASSRTGNSNQPQHF. Written as DNA, the CDR3 is TGTGCCAGCAGCCGGACAGGTAATAGCAATCAGCCCCAGCATTTT.

This chain links TRBV12-3 or TRBV12-4 with TRBJ2-5, with a weak D call TRBD1 (5 bases). The CDR3 covers 13 residues. V lost 3 bases and J 3 bases, leaving 8 bases between the germline ends. The CDR3 here is CASSFGHEETQYF. CDR3 DNA: TGTGCCAGCAGTTTCGGACACGAAGAGACCCAGTACTTC.

The V and J genes are TRBV7-7 and TRBJ1-5, with 7 nucleotides matching TRBD1. The V and J ends lost 2 bases and 4 bases, in that order; junction bases with no gene match: 11. Per germline, CDR1 SSHAT and CDR2 FNYEAQ (reference sequence). CDR3 size: 17 residues. The CDR3 protein is CASSLPTGQSWNQPQHF. In DNA, the CDR3 is TGTGCCAGCAGCTTACCGACAGGGCAATCTTGGAATCAGCCCCAGCATTTT.